These T cell receptor beta chains were read from a single sample in a study of blood T cells in healthy people across ages. TCRdb re-called the 5' RACE reads through MiXCR, storing one row per CDR3 protein. The table has about 580,000 distinct CDR3 sequences, around half seen once. The specimen sequenced was blood. These receptors were obtained from a man aged 80 or over in good health. CDR3s include the opening cysteine and the closing phenylalanine or tryptophan. The D gene is left open where the match is weak. Size is omitted from some rows. Given values are once, few, many or a class for expanded clones.

v_gene	d_gene	abundance	j_gene	CDR3aa	CDR3nt
TRBV11-1	TRBD2	-	TRBJ2-1	CASSPRRTSDNNEQFF	TGTGCCAGCAGCCCCCGCCGGACTAGCGATAACAATGAGCAGTTCTTC
TRBV6-6	-	many	TRBJ2-7	CASSYGERSYEQYF	TGTGCCAGCAGTTACGGGGAAAGATCCTACGAGCAGTACTTC
TRBV7-2	TRBD2	-	TRBJ2-3	CASSSPGRTSGLTDTQYF	TGTGCCAGCAGCTCCCCCGGGCGGACTAGCGGACTCACAGATACGCAGTATTTT
TRBV14	-	-	TRBJ1-2	CASSQHGTGYGYTF	TGTGCCAGCAGCCAACATGGGACGGGCTATGGCTACACCTTC
TRBV7-2	TRBD2	-	TRBJ2-3	CASSSRLAPDTQYF	TGTGCCAGCAGCTCTCGACTAGCGCCAGATACGCAGTATTTT
TRBV7-8	TRBD2	large	TRBJ2-3	CASSFTSGGADTQYF	TGTGCCAGCAGCTTCACTAGCGGGGGGGCGGATACGCAGTATTTT
TRBV20-1	TRBD1	-	TRBJ2-3	CSARGGTGWPDTQYF	TGCAGTGCTAGAGGGGGGACAGGGTGGCCAGATACGCAGTATTTT
TRBV5-1	TRBD1	-	TRBJ2-1	CASSRGQGAYTEQFF	TGCGCCAGCAGCAGGGGACAGGGGGCCTACACTGAGCAGTTCTTC
TRBV25-1	-	-	TRBJ2-1	CASSASDVLSYNEQFF	TGTGCCAGCAGTGCGTCCGACGTACTCTCCTACAATGAGCAGTTCTTC
TRBV27	TRBD1	-	TRBJ1-2	CASSLGATGGRNYGYTF	TGTGCCAGCAGTTTAGGGGCTACAGGGGGAAGGAACTATGGCTACACCTTC
TRBV7-9	TRBD2	few	TRBJ2-1	CASSWASGRDYNEQFF	TGTGCCAGCAGCTGGGCTAGCGGGAGGGACTACAATGAGCAGTTCTTC
TRBV10-3	-	-	TRBJ1-4	CAISELGAANEKLFF	TGTGCCATCAGTGAGTTGGGGGCGGCTAATGAAAAACTGTTTTTT
TRBV20-1	TRBD2	-	TRBJ2-7	CSAKVAGVDEQYF	TGCAGTGCGAAGGTTGCGGGAGTTGACGAGCAGTACTTC
TRBV29-1	-	-	TRBJ2-3	CSVEVGPKADTQYF	TGCAGCGTTGAAGTTGGTCCAAAGGCAGATACGCAGTATTTT
TRBV27	-	few	TRBJ2-3	CASSFRDTQYF	TGTGCCAGCAGTTTTCGAGATACGCAGTATTTT
TRBV5-1	TRBD2	-	TRBJ2-3	CASSTLAGQTDTQYF	TGCGCCAGCAGCACGCTAGCGGGCCAAACAGATACGCAGTATTTT
TRBV3-1	TRBD2	few	TRBJ2-1	CASSRGLAVNEQFF	TGTGCCAGCAGCCGGGGACTAGCCGTCAATGAGCAGTTCTTC
TRBV20-1	-	-	TRBJ2-7	CSARELGRGGFYEQYF	TGCAGTGCTAGAGAACTAGGTCGAGGCGGGTTTTACGAGCAGTACTTC
TRBV20-1	TRBD1	-	TRBJ1-1	CSARTDRGMNTEAFF	TGCAGTGCTAGGACGGACAGGGGTATGAACACTGAAGCTTTCTTT
TRBV29-1	TRBD2	few	TRBJ2-3	CSVITSGMDTQYF	TGCAGCGTTATCACTAGCGGTATGGATACGCAGTATTTT
TRBV7-2	-	many	TRBJ1-6	CASSKPNRVYSPLHF	TGTGCCAGCAGCAAGCCTAACAGGGTGTATTCACCCCTCCACTTT
TRBV19	-	-	TRBJ2-5	CASSIGDRIYQETQYF	TGTGCCAGTAGTATAGGAGACAGGATCTACCAAGAGACCCAGTACTTC
TRBV29-1	-	-	TRBJ2-6	CSVEVGRGVSGANVLTF	TGCAGCGTTGAAGTAGGTCGAGGAGTCTCTGGGGCCAACGTCCTGACTTTC
TRBV13	TRBD2	-	TRBJ2-7	CASSRVGVAGGPIEQYF	TGTGCCAGCAGCAGAGTAGGGGTAGCGGGAGGGCCGATCGAGCAGTACTTC
TRBV9	-	-	TRBJ1-5	CASSVGSTYQPQHF	TGTGCCAGCAGCGTAGGGTCGACCTATCAGCCCCAGCATTTT
TRBV6-2/TRBV6-3	TRBD1	few	TRBJ2-1	CASQTGGREQFF	TGTGCCAGCCAAACAGGGGGCAGGGAGCAGTTCTTC
TRBV20-1	-	once	TRBJ2-1	CSASDTAYNEQFF	TGCAGTGCTTCCGACACGGCATACAATGAGCAGTTCTTC
TRBV6-2/TRBV6-3	-	few	TRBJ1-5	CASSYGGAPRSGQPQHF	TGTGCCAGCAGTTACGGGGGGGCGCCCCGTAGCGGTCAGCCCCAGCATTTT
TRBV27	TRBD2	-	TRBJ2-7	CASSLLGLAGYNEQYF	TGTGCCAGCAGTTTATTGGGACTAGCGGGGTACAATGAGCAGTACTTC
TRBV5-5	-	-	TRBJ1-1	CASSLTGQNTEAFF	TGTGCCAGCAGCTTGACGGGACAGAACACTGAAGCTTTCTTT
TRBV3-1	TRBD2	few	TRBJ2-3	CASSQDRLAGVTDTQYF	TGTGCCAGCAGCCAAGACCGGCTAGCGGGGGTCACAGATACGCAGTATTTT
TRBV7-9	TRBD1	-	TRBJ1-4	CASRPGQGATNEKLFF	TGTGCCAGCAGACCCGGACAGGGGGCAACTAATGAAAAACTGTTTTTT
TRBV6-2/TRBV6-3	-	few	TRBJ2-7	CASRRGQLEQYF	TGTGCCAGCCGGCGTGGGCAACTCGAGCAGTACTTC
TRBV20-1	TRBD1	few	TRBJ2-5	CSARGTGEETQYF	TGCAGTGCTAGAGGGACAGGGGAAGAGACCCAGTACTTC
TRBV20-1	-	once	TRBJ2-7	CSASPRSYEQYF	TGCAGTGCTAGCCCCAGGTCCTACGAGCAGTACTTC
TRBV6-6	TRBD1	few	TRBJ1-1	CASSYLGQGATNTEAFF	TGTGCCAGCAGTTACTTGGGACAGGGGGCTACGAACACTGAAGCTTTCTTT
TRBV5-1	TRBD2	-	TRBJ2-5	CASSLATSGSGTQYF	TGCGCCAGCAGCTTGGCCACAAGCGGGAGTGGGACCCAGTACTTC
TRBV30	TRBD2	-	TRBJ2-7	CAWSVGGGRYEQYF	TGTGCCTGGAGTGTGGGGGGGGGGAGGTACGAGCAGTACTTC
TRBV20-1	-	-	TRBJ2-1	CSARGGDFNEQFF	TGCAGTGCTAGAGGGGGGGATTTCAATGAGCAGTTCTTC
TRBV6-6	-	many	TRBJ1-4	CASSYGRGGEKLFF	TGTGCCAGCAGTTACGGGAGGGGGGGTGAAAAACTGTTTTTT
TRBV20-1	-	-	TRBJ2-7	CSATAGTWGYNEQYF	TGCAGTGCTACTGCCGGGACGTGGGGCTACAATGAGCAGTACTTC
TRBV7-2	TRBD2	few	TRBJ2-5	CASSLASGGGGETQYF	TGTGCCAGCAGCTTAGCGTCCGGCGGGGGTGGGGAGACCCAGTACTTC
TRBV29-1	-	-	TRBJ2-3	CSGERSGTDTQYF	TGCAGCGGCGAGCGTAGCGGCACAGATACGCAGTATTTT
TRBV27	-	-	TRBJ2-3	CASSLRRSGTDTQYF	TGTGCCAGCAGTTTGCGGCGTTCGGGAACAGATACGCAGTATTTT
TRBV28	-	-	TRBJ1-5	CASSSSELASAPQHF	TGTGCCAGCAGTTCGAGCGAACTGGCGAGCGCGCCCCAGCATTTT
TRBV7-2	-	few	TRBJ1-2	CASSLEFVPSDYGYTF	TGTGCCAGCAGCTTAGAGTTTGTCCCGTCGGACTATGGCTACACCTTC
TRBV6-5	TRBD1	-	TRBJ1-1	CASRGTGVPPRAFF	TGTGCCAGCAGGGGGACAGGGGTCCCCCCGCGGGCTTTCTTT
TRBV20-1	TRBD2	-	TRBJ2-2	CSAPTSGNTGELFF	TGCAGTGCTCCGACTAGCGGTAACACCGGGGAGCTGTTTTTT